This T cell receptor beta chain emerged from a study of blood T cell repertoires in COVID-19. Overall study context: Specimens from acute and convalescent COVID-19 originated in the United States, Italy and Spain. T cells, B-cell-depleted T cells, or PBMCs provided the cDNA or gDNA that served as material.

In the original processing: Reference gene primer amplification gave estimated nucleated cell counts. Profiled with immunoSEQ multiplex PCR; TCRdb holds only in-frame clones, not every one. The DNA was the basis for D and trimming; V, J and clone size are from that table. The sample lists over 250,000 clones, 88% seen once, with roughly 0.8% in the top ten. This clone was detected once. Germline values: CDR1 SNHLY, CDR2 FYNNEI. This CDR3 region has 17 residues. V dropped 5 bases and J dropped 3; count of bases not matched to a gene: 15. This receptor was obtained from a woman in her 30s with acute or convalescent COVID-19. The chain recombines TRBV2 with TRBJ1-1, with 7 bases lining up with TRBD1. Sequencing was done on a sample of peripheral blood. The CDR3 loop is CASSLKGGASLDTEAFF. DNA of the CDR3: TGTGCCAGCAGTCTAAAAGGGGGCGCGAGCCTGGACACTGAAGCTTTCTTT.